This paragraph covers one T cell receptor (beta chain) sequence. Patients selected for sequencing had displayed CD8+CD57+ cell expansion by flow cytometry. The V segment lost 6 bases and the J segment 6 bases; nucleotides outside the gene matches: 3. Germline CDR1 and CDR2: SGHTA and FQGNSA. The CDR3 has 13 residues. The data originate from a study of CD8+CD57+ T cells in acquired aplastic anemia. Across the whole study: Yields of DNA that came from sorted CD4+ and CD8+ cells averaged roughly 3.3 ug.

The study profiled TCR beta VDJ and CDR3 using genomic DNA as template. TCRdb passed the reads through MiXCR, listing each CDR3 protein once. The table includes about 470,000 distinct CDR3 sequences, under 40% detected once. The chain uses TRBV7-2 and TRBJ2-1; 9 positions match TRBD2. Sequencing was done on a sample of sorted CD4+, CD8+, or CD8+CD57+ T cells (not recorded which) from PBMCs. The origin of this receptor is a human donor with aplastic anemia. CDR3 in DNA: TGTGCCAGCAGTGGACTAGCGCCCAATGAGCAGTTCTTC. It yields the protein CASSGLAPNEQFF.